The source of this TCR beta chain is a study of blood T cell repertoires in COVID-19. This CDR3 spans 15 amino acids. V shed 4 bases and J 7 bases; nucleotides not matched to a gene: 11. Germline V gene sequence: CDR1 SGDLS, CDR2 YYNGEE. Study processing details: Reference gene primer amplification gave nucleated cell count estimates. Data came from immunoSEQ multiplex PCR; TCRdb stores just in-frame clones and leaves some out. V and J calls and clone size are given by that table; D and trimming were obtained from the DNA. The data show some 300,000 clones, with nearly 90% seen just once and roughly 4.3% held by the top ten.

Sequenced input: PBMCs or T cells enriched from blood (not recorded which). The source of this sequence is a woman aged 18-30 years with acute COVID-19. The V and J genes are TRBV9 and TRBJ2-7, with 10 bases lining up with TRBD1. This CDR3 reads CASSPEGQGIKEQYF. CDR3 DNA: TGTGCCAGCAGCCCCGAGGGACAGGGGATAAAGGAGCAGTACTTC.